Below, 23 T cell receptor beta chains from the same sample are listed, as sequenced in a study of radiation and T cells in renal cell carcinoma. TCRdb's table, derived via immunoSEQ multiplex PCR, lists solely in-frame clones and lacks some. The sample has tens of thousands of clones; around 78% are singletons. Time point meaning: blood 2 weeks post-SBRT. Treatment denoted: 15 Gy SBRT to primary tumor, nephrectomy 4 weeks later. This specimen was blood, taken from a patient whose treatment included radiotherapy and nephrectomy. These receptors all stem from a man between 60 and 75 years old with renal cell carcinoma.

There are a few counts of this clone. This sequence joins TRBV14 and TRBJ2-1; TRBD2 agrees at 12 bases. This CDR3 spans 15 amino acids. Germline-derived CDR1 and CDR2 are SGHDN and FVKESK. Losses at the gene ends were 4 bases for V and 7 bases for J; bases not matched to a gene: 5. CDR3 sequence reads: CASSRPSGGGNEQFF. The CDR3 coding sequence is TGTGCCAGCAGCCGTCCTAGCGGGGGGGGGAATGAGCAGTTCTTC.

The chain couples TRBV5-1 to TRBJ2-5; 13 bases are shared with TRBD2. The CDR3 consists of 16 residues. After removal of 4 bases from V and 2 bases from J, the junction contained 5 bases not matched to a gene. The germline V gene has CDR1 SGHRS and CDR2 YFSETQ. The CDR3 DNA is TGCGCCAGCAGCGGCCAACTAGCGGGAGGGCAAGAGACCCAGTACTTC. This codes for CASSGQLAGGQETQYF.

The V and J genes are TRBV6-6 and TRBJ1-1; no clear D gene. With 4 bases removed from V and 3 bases from J, the gap between germline ends came to 12 bases. Germline V gene sequence: CDR1 MNHNY, CDR2 SVGAGI (reference sequence). There are 14 residues in the CDR3. CDR3 nucleotides: TGTGCCAGCAGTTTGTTAAGGGAGGACACTGAAGCTTTCTTT. It specifies CASSLLREDTEAFF.

V is TRBV5-6 and J is TRBJ2-1, with 8 bases identical to TRBD1. With V trimmed by 2 bases and J by 1 base, 5 bases remained unmatched. CDR3 length equals 16 residues. Germline CDR1 SGHDT, CDR2 YYEEEE. CDR3 loop: CASSFGQGMSYNEQFF. The CDR3 nucleotides read TGTGCCAGCAGCTTTGGACAGGGTATGTCCTACAATGAGCAGTTCTTC.

The CDR3 protein is CASSLARLAGHTDTQYF. CDR3 bases: TGTGCCAGCAGCTTGGCCAGGCTAGCGGGGCACACAGATACGCAGTATTTT. V gene TRBV5-4 combines with J gene TRBJ2-3; 9 bases map to TRBD2. This CDR3 is 17 amino acids long. CDR1 is SGHNT and CDR2 is YYREEE in the germline V gene (reference sequence). V lost 0 bases and J lost 2; bases outside the gene matches: 7.

The chain has TRBV7-2 and TRBJ2-7; no clear D. The ends were cut back, 5 bases at V and 6 bases at J, with 17 bases in the middle. CDR3 size: 14 residues. Germline V gene data show CDR1 as SGHTA and CDR2 as FQGNSA. CDR3 sequence (DNA): TGTGCCAGCAGCCGTTCCTCGTTTGGGATCGAGCAGTACTTC. It codes for CASSRSSFGIEQYF.

Sample share makes this clone medium-sized. The J gene is TRBJ1-1, the V gene TRBV19; unclear D gene. The CDR3 loop spans 14 amino acids. Germline CDR1 reads LNHDA; CDR2 reads SQIVND (reference sequence). With 6 bases removed from V and 0 bases from J, the gap between germline ends came to 11 bases. The DNA for the CDR3 is TGTGCCAGTAGGCACGGCAGTCTGAACACTGAAGCTTTCTTT. Translating gives CASRHGSLNTEAFF.

This clone appeared a few times. The chain combines TRBV5-1 with TRBJ1-1; D unclear. The germline CDR1 and CDR2 sequences are SGHRS and YFSETQ. This CDR3 is built from 15 residues. Trimming removed 4 bases at V and 5 bases at J, with 18 bases between. The DNA for the CDR3 is TGCGCCAGCAGCCCGGAAAACCCAAGTGAGACTGAAGCTTTCTTT. Translated: CASSPENPSETEAFF.

The chain couples TRBV5-1 to TRBJ2-2, with D hard to call. The CDR3 spans 13 residues. Deletions cut 4 bases from V and 2 bases from J, with 6 bases between. Per the germline V gene, CDR1 is SGHRS and CDR2 is YFSETQ. CDR3 nucleotides: TGCGCCAGCAGCCCTATAAACACCGGGGAGCTGTTTTTT. This encodes CASSPINTGELFF.

This clone occurred a few times. This chain connects TRBV2 to TRBJ1-2; 7 bases are a match to TRBD1. V was pared by 6 bases and J by 8 bases, with 6 bases of the junction left unmatched. The CDR3 sequence is 12 residues long. Germline-derived CDR1 and CDR2 are SNHLY and FYNNEI. In nucleotides, the CDR3 is TGTGCCAGCAGCCGGGACAGCCTGGGCTACACCTTC. Its translation: CASSRDSLGYTF.

The rearrangement uses TRBV30 and TRBJ1-5; 10 positions match TRBD1. This CDR3 comprises 20 residues. The germline gives CDR1 GTSNPN, CDR2 SVGIG (reference sequence). With 1 base clipped from V and 1 base from J, the junction kept 16 bases outside the gene matches. The CDR3 here is CAWSGDVGQGKVGSNQPQHF. CDR3 sequence (DNA): TGTGCCTGGAGTGGAGACGTGGGACAGGGGAAAGTGGGAAGCAATCAGCCCCAGCATTTT.

This sequence joins TRBV7-2 and TRBJ2-3; D call uncertain. V dropped 4 bases and J dropped 1 base, with 9 bases sitting between them. Germline CDR1 and CDR2: SGHTA and FQGNSA. The CDR3 has 14 amino acids. The CDR3 loop is CASSSIKGTDTQYF. As DNA, the CDR3 is TGTGCCAGCAGCTCCATTAAGGGCACAGATACGCAGTATTTT.

V is TRBV23-1 and J is TRBJ2-7, with 7 bases lining up with TRBD2. TRBV23-1 is an open reading frame, and its role is uncertain. The CDR3 extends over 12 amino acids. Trimming took 4 bases from V and 7 from J; bases not matched to a gene: 4. CDR3 nucleotides: TGCGCCAGCAGTCGGGGGGGTAGGGAGCAGTACGTC. It codes for CASSRGGREQYV.

The rearrangement joins TRBV6-1 to TRBJ2-3, with D perhaps TRBD1 or TRBD2 (5 bases each). The CDR3 is 17 amino acids. Germline V gene sequence: CDR1 MNHNS, CDR2 SASEGT. The V end lost 4 bases, the J end lost 2 bases, and 19 bases lay between the germline ends. CDR3 DNA: TGTGCCAGCAGTGCGCTGCGAGGGGCCCAAAACACAGATACGCAGTATTTT. Translation gives CASSALRGAQNTDTQYF.

This chain connects TRBV19 to TRBJ1-4, with 7 bases lining up with TRBD1. Losses at the gene ends were 6 bases for V and 5 bases for J; bases not matched to a gene: 12. The length of the CDR3 is 16 residues. CDR1 and CDR2 from the germline V gene are LNHDA and SQIVND (reference sequence). The CDR3 DNA follows: TGTGCCAGTAGCCACCCCGGGGACAGAAAAAATGAAAAACTGTTTTTT. Residues: CASSHPGDRKNEKLFF.

This clone was observed a few times. In DNA form, the CDR3 reads TGTGCCTGGAGGGGGACACAGAACACTGAAGCTTTCTTT. This gives the protein CAWRGTQNTEAFF. The chain joins TRBV30 to TRBJ1-1; a possible D gene is TRBD1 (6 bases). The length of the CDR3 is 13 residues. Trimming stripped 3 bases from V and 1 base from J, with 9 bases between. Germline loops: CDR1 GTSNPN, CDR2 SVGIG (reference sequence).

This clone was found once. The CDR3 DNA follows: TGTGCCAGCAGCGCAACGGACCGTCACGAGCAGTACTTC. The encoded protein is CASSATDRHEQYF. The chain joins TRBV14 to TRBJ2-7; D gene uncertain. The germline V gene encodes CDR1 SGHDN and CDR2 FVKESK. CDR3 size: 13 residues. V was trimmed by 5 bases and J by 5 bases, leaving 13 bases between them.

This clone was observed a single time. J is TRBJ2-1 and V is TRBV5-4; D gene uncertain. CDR3 length: 15 residues. The V end lost 4 bases, the J end lost 4 bases, and 15 bases lay between the germline ends. Germline CDR1 SGHNT, CDR2 YYREEE (reference sequence). The CDR3 DNA follows: TGTGCCAGCAGCCTTGACAATAACCCTTACAATGAGCAGTTCTTC. Residues: CASSLDNNPYNEQFF.

The chain carries TRBV29-1 and TRBJ1-2; D gene ambiguous. This CDR3 is 11 amino acids long. Between the trimmed V and J ends, which lost 3 bases and 2 bases, there was a span of 4 bases. CDR1 and CDR2 from the germline V gene are SQVTM and ANQGSEA. The CDR3: CSVDYNYGYTF. In nucleotides, the CDR3 is TGCAGCGTTGATTACAACTATGGCTACACCTTC.

The genes are TRBV5-4 and TRBJ2-6; TRBD1 aligns across 8 bases. CDR1 and CDR2 (germline): SGHNT, YYREEE (reference sequence). With 1 base clipped from V and 4 bases from J, the junction kept 4 bases outside the gene matches. The CDR3 has 16 residues. DNA of the CDR3: TGTGCCAGCAGCTTGTCAGGGGGCGCCGGGGCCAACGTCCTGACTTTC. Translation: CASSLSGGAGANVLTF.

The chain recombines TRBV2 with TRBJ1-5, with D perhaps matching TRBD1 (6 bases). The CDR3 totals 13 residues. The germline gives CDR1 SNHLY, CDR2 FYNNEI. The V end lost 7 bases, the J end lost 4 bases, and 11 bases lay between the germline ends. In DNA form, the CDR3 reads TGTGCCAGCACAGGACAGCATAATCAGCCCCAGCATTTT. This translates into CASTGQHNQPQHF.

This clone was recorded only once. The chain is built from TRBV7-2 and TRBJ2-2; no clear D. Germline V CDR1 and CDR2: SGHTA, FQGNSA. Deletions cut 6 bases from V and 7 bases from J, with 15 bases between. CDR3 length equals 14 residues. The CDR3 nucleotides read TGTGCCAGCAGATTCAATAAACCAGGCGGGGAGCTGTTTTTT. Its protein product is CASRFNKPGGELFF. Supplemented by reference TRBV7-2 and TRBJ2-2, the full variable domain reads GAGVSQSPSNKVTEKGKDVELRCDPISGHTALYWYRQSLGQGLEFLIYFQGNSAPDKSGLPSDRFSAERTGGSVSTLTIQRTQQEDSAVYLCASRFNKPGGELFFGEGSRLTVL.

This chain joins TRBV2 and TRBJ2-5; 8 bases fit TRBD1. Germline assignment: CDR1 SNHLY and CDR2 FYNNEI. V dropped 1 base and J dropped 5; count of bases not matched to a gene: 3. This CDR3 has 14 residues. The CDR3 DNA sequence: TGTGCCAGCAGTGAAGGCAGGGGGCCTGAGACCCAGTACTTC. It yields the protein CASSEGRGPETQYF.